These 23 T cell receptor beta chains were sequenced from one sample in a study of blood T cell repertoires in COVID-19. Sequencing used immunoSEQ multiplex PCR; TCRdb keeps in-frame clones, though not all of them. In the table there are some 260,000 clones, around nine tenths of which are singletons. The sample comprised PBMCs or T cells enriched from blood (not recorded which). All receptors derive from a woman aged 18-35 years who had recovered from COVID-19.

The chain carries TRBV6-5 and TRBJ1-2; D not certain. CDR1 and CDR2 (germline): MNHEY, SVGAGI. This CDR3 has 16 residues. Trimming took 0 bases from V and 0 from J, leaving 11 bases between them. CDR3 nucleotides: TGTGCCAGCAGTTACTCCGCGGCAGCAACTAACTATGGCTACACCTTC. Translated, it gives CASSYSAAATNYGYTF.

The chain has TRBV5-1 and TRBJ2-3, with 11 bases fitting TRBD1. The CDR3 loop spans 15 amino acids. Germline V gives CDR1 SGHRS, CDR2 YFSETQ. V shed 4 bases, J shed 3 bases, and the junction held 4 bases outside the gene matches. The CDR3 region has the DNA TGCGCCAGCAGCATCGGACAGGGGGCAACAGATACGCAGTATTTT. It codes for CASSIGQGATDTQYF.

V is TRBV27 and J is TRBJ2-1; 7 nucleotides match TRBD2. The CDR3 length is 11 residues. V lost 3 bases to trimming and J lost 15 bases; unmatched junction nucleotides: 5. From germline, CDR1 is MNHEY and CDR2 SMNVEV (reference sequence). This CDR3 is CASSFGGSTFF. In DNA form, the CDR3 reads TGTGCCAGCAGTTTCGGCGGGAGCACGTTCTTC.

V and J are TRBV7-2 and TRBJ1-2, with TRBD1 identical over 8 bases. The CDR3 is 16 amino acids. Per the germline V gene, CDR1 is SGHTA and CDR2 is FQGNSA. J was trimmed by 4 bases and V by 5 bases; bases with no gene match: 12. The CDR3 here is CASSPRTGLGIYGYTF. The CDR3 bases are TGTGCCAGCAGCCCTCGGACAGGGCTGGGGATCTATGGCTACACCTTC.

This rearrangement joins TRBV11-2 to TRBJ2-7, with TRBD2 matching 9 bases. CDR1 is SGHAT and CDR2 is FQNNGV in the germline V gene. The CDR3 is 14 amino acids. Unmatched junction bases numbered 5, after V lost 5 bases and J lost 3 bases. CDR3 region: CASSPLAGHYEQYF. The CDR3 DNA follows: TGTGCCAGCAGCCCCCTAGCGGGGCACTACGAGCAGTACTTC.

The chain employs TRBV7-9 and TRBJ1-1; D is perhaps TRBD1 (6 bases). Trimming cost V 2 bases and J 1 base, with 8 bases left between them. Germline CDR1 and CDR2: SEHNR and FQNEAQ (reference sequence). The CDR3 has 14 residues. The CDR3, as DNA: TGTGCCAGCAGCTTACAGGGACAGAACACTGAAGCTTTCTTT. Translating gives CASSLQGQNTEAFF. Complete variable domain (other parts from reference TRBV7-9 and TRBJ1-1): DTGVSQNPRHKITKRGQNVTFRCDPISEHNRLYWYRQTLGQGPEFLTYFQNEAQLEKSRLLSDRFSAERPKGSFSTLEIQRTEQGDSAMYLCASSLQGQNTEAFFGQGTRLTVV.

The chain employs TRBV27 and TRBJ2-2, with D possibly being TRBD2 (6 bases). Between the trimmed V and J ends, which lost 3 bases and 5 bases, there was a span of 10 bases. Germline CDR1 reads MNHEY; CDR2 reads SMNVEV (reference sequence). The CDR3 totals 14 residues. The CDR3 reads CASSLEGRTGELFF. CDR3 DNA: TGTGCCAGCAGTTTGGAGGGTAGAACCGGGGAGCTGTTTTTT.

This chain uses TRBV5-1 with TRBJ1-2, with 8 bases lining up with TRBD1. Germline V gene sequence: CDR1 SGHRS, CDR2 YFSETQ. The V segment lost 3 bases and the J segment 11 bases; nucleotides outside the gene matches: 6. The CDR3 runs 12 residues. Written as DNA, the CDR3 is TGCGCCAGCAGCTGGGGACAGGAGCCTTACACCTTC. It is translated as CASSWGQEPYTF.

The sample holds one count of this clone. The chain combines TRBV5-4 with TRBJ1-2; D gene ambiguous. The germline V gene has CDR1 SGHNT and CDR2 YYREEE (reference sequence). The CDR3 is 14 residues long. With 4 bases removed from V and 0 bases from J, the gap between germline ends came to 10 bases. Written as DNA, the CDR3 is TGTGCCAGCAGCCAGTTCGCAGCTAACTATGGCTACACCTTC. Translating it yields CASSQFAANYGYTF.

The chain combines TRBV7-2 with TRBJ2-5; D unresolved. There are 13 residues in the CDR3. Germline V gene lookup returns CDR1 SGHTA and CDR2 FQGNSA. V shed 2 bases and J shed 5 bases, with 9 bases lying between them. Here the CDR3 DNA reads TGTGCCAGCAGCTTAAACAGAATGGAGACCCAGTACTTC. Protein: CASSLNRMETQYF.

The gene calls are TRBV4-3 and TRBJ1-1; a weak D match, TRBD1 (5 bases). This CDR3 region has 18 residues. Per the germline V gene, CDR1 is LGHNA and CDR2 is YSLEER. Trimming removed 0 bases at V and 0 bases at J, with 17 bases between. The CDR3 reads CASSQELRGQGLNTEAFF. In DNA, the CDR3 is TGCGCCAGCAGCCAAGAATTGCGGGGCCAAGGCCTGAACACTGAAGCTTTCTTT.

V is TRBV3-1 (or the pseudogene TRBV3-2) and J is TRBJ2-4; no reliable D call. The length of the CDR3 is 15 residues. Germline V gene lookup returns CDR1 LGHDT and CDR2 YNNKEL (reference sequence). Deletions cut 4 bases from V and 3 bases from J, with 13 bases between. The CDR3 DNA follows: TGTGCCAGCAGCCCCCGGGTATCCTACAAAAACATTCAGTACTTC. Encoded protein: CASSPRVSYKNIQYF.

The chain recombines TRBV18 with TRBJ2-5; D not certain. Trimming left V 5 bases short and J 0 bases short, with 4 bases between. The CDR3 runs to 12 residues. Per germline, CDR1 KGHSH and CDR2 LQKENI. CDR3 nucleotides: TGTGCCAGCTCAGAGTACCAAGAGACCCAGTACTTC. This encodes CASSEYQETQYF.

The V gene is TRBV7-2, the J gene TRBJ1-2; weak D call: TRBD1 (5 bases). The length of the CDR3 is 15 residues. CDR1 SGHTA and CDR2 FQGNSA come from the germline V gene. V was cut by 5 bases and J by 3 bases, with 16 bases left in between. The DNA for the CDR3 is TGTGCCAGCAGCCCCCCAGACAGACGATACTATGGCTACACCTTC. Encoded protein: CASSPPDRRYYGYTF.

The V and J genes are TRBV27 and TRBJ2-1, with 11 bases lining up with TRBD2. Germline CDR1 reads MNHEY; CDR2 reads SMNVEV (reference sequence). The CDR3 loop spans 17 amino acids. J gave up 4 bases and V 6 bases, and 11 bases lay outside the gene matches. CDR3 in DNA: TGTGCCAGCAGCTTAGCGGGAGGGCCTCCGTTTTACAATGAGCAGTTCTTC. Translated, it gives CASSLAGGPPFYNEQFF.

The chain joins TRBV29-1 to TRBJ2-7, with D maybe TRBD1 (6 bases). The germline V gene has CDR1 SQVTM and CDR2 ANQGSEA. This CDR3 is built from 13 residues. The DNA for the CDR3 is TGCTCTGTTTCCGGGACATTAACCTACGAGCAGTACTTC. As protein: CSVSGTLTYEQYF.

This clone was observed a single time. V usage is TRBV24-1 and J usage is TRBJ2-2, with 10 bases lining up with TRBD2. This CDR3 region has 16 residues. CDR1 is KGHDR, CDR2 SFDVKD, per germline. V lost 2 bases and J lost 4; bases outside the gene matches: 3. The CDR3 sequence: CATSDSSGGATGELFF. In nucleotides, the CDR3 is TGTGCCACCAGTGATTCCAGCGGGGGGGCCACCGGGGAGCTGTTTTTT.

V gene TRBV7-2 combines with J gene TRBJ1-2; TRBD1 aligns across 9 bases. J lost 6 bases, V lost 5 bases, and 4 bases had no gene match. The CDR3 contains 13 residues. Germline-derived CDR1 and CDR2 are SGHTA and FQGNSA. The CDR3 spells CASSRGQGDGYTF. DNA of the CDR3: TGTGCCAGCAGCAGGGGACAGGGCGATGGCTACACCTTC. The full variable domain, rest sourced from reference TRBV7-2 and TRBJ1-2, is GAGVSQSPSNKVTEKGKDVELRCDPISGHTALYWYRQSLGQGLEFLIYFQGNSAPDKSGLPSDRFSAERTGGSVSTLTIQRTQQEDSAVYLCASSRGQGDGYTFGSGTRLTVV.

The chain joins TRBV2 to TRBJ2-7; TRBD1 matches at 8 bases. The germline CDR1 and CDR2 sequences are SNHLY and FYNNEI. The CDR3 totals 14 residues. The junction had 2 bases not matched to a gene; V was cut back by 2 bases and J by 2 bases. CDR3 coding DNA: TGTGCCAGCAGTGAAAGACAGGGGCCCTACGAGCAGTACTTC. Translation: CASSERQGPYEQYF.

This clone was recorded once. The chain joins TRBV4-2 to TRBJ1-2, with D possibly matching TRBD1 (5 bases). Germline lookup yields CDR1 LGHNA and CDR2 YNFKEQ. The CDR3 runs 13 residues. V was cut by 0 bases and J by 6 bases, with 8 bases left in between. DNA of the CDR3: TGTGCCAGCAGCCAAGACGAGACAGATGGCTACACCTTC. Its protein is CASSQDETDGYTF.

The V gene is TRBV25-1, the J gene TRBJ1-6; no definite D call. Trimming removed 4 bases at V and 3 bases at J, with 13 bases between. The germline CDR1 and CDR2 sequences are MGHDK and SYGVNS. This CDR3 is built from 16 residues. CDR3 nucleotide sequence: TGTGCCAGCAGTGCCTCCCCGGGGTACTATAATTCACCCCTCCACTTT. The encoded protein is CASSASPGYYNSPLHF.

The chain links TRBV5-8 to TRBJ1-1, with D uncertain. CDR3 length: 12 residues. Deletions cut 1 base from V and 6 bases from J, with 7 bases between. Germline V gene lookup returns CDR1 SGHTS and CDR2 YDEGEE. The CDR3, as DNA: TGTGCCAGCAGCTTGACTAGAGCTGAAGCTTTCTTT. Amino acids: CASSLTRAEAFF.

The genes are TRBV6-8 and TRBJ2-4; D is unclear. Germline CDR1 is MNHGY and CDR2 is SAAAGT. Trimming pared 6 bases from V and 0 bases from J, leaving 18 bases between. CDR3 size: 17 residues. The DNA of the CDR3 is TGTGCCAGCAGCCAGCCCCAGGTCCTCCTAGCCAAAAACATTCAGTACTTC. This sequence encodes CASSQPQVLLAKNIQYF.